This T cell receptor beta chain was recovered during a study of blood T cell repertoires in COVID-19. Background on the study: From the United States, Italy and Spain came samples of acute and convalescent COVID-19.

The repertoire was sequenced with immunoSEQ multiplex PCR; TCRdb's copy has only in-frame clones and lacks some. The data hold about 130,000 clones, with roughly 80% observed a single time. This CDR3 has 13 amino acids. Trimming removed 4 bases at V and 4 bases at J, with 10 bases between. Germline V gene lookup returns CDR1 SGHDN and CDR2 FVKESK. The chain has TRBV14 and TRBJ1-2; possibly TRBD1 for D (6 bases). This TCR was sampled from a woman older than 75 with acute or convalescent COVID-19. The specimen was peripheral blood. Here the CDR3 reads CASSPSGAYGYTF. The CDR3 DNA follows: TGTGCCAGCAGCCCCTCAGGGGCCTATGGCTACACCTTC.